The rows below give T cell receptor beta chains drawn from one sample of a study of shared clonotypes between healthy human individuals. Libraries were prepared by immunoSEQ multiplex PCR; TCRdb keeps only in-frame clonotypes and omits some of them. The sample yields about 580,000 clones, 95% to 98% seen once. Sequences were obtained from naive CD8+ T cells sorted from blood. These receptors were obtained from a man aged 25 to 45 in good health. Each CDR3 is given with its conserved first and last residue. D genes are given only for firm matches. Clone size is not always given. Where it is, it says once, few, many or a class for expanded clones.

CASSLRGREQYF TGTGCCAGCAGCTTAAGGGGGCGCGAGCAGTACTTC TRBJ2-7 TRBV7-9 TRBD1 -
CASSDEGHSYGYTF TGTGCCAGCAGTGACGAGGGACACTCCTATGGCTACACCTTC TRBJ1-2 TRBV6-1 - -
CASSLAPGLAESPHNEQFF TGTGCCAGCAGCTTAGCCCCGGGACTAGCGGAGTCGCCGCACAATGAGCAGTTCTTC TRBJ2-1 TRBV7-2 TRBD2 -
CASSERGNQPQHF TGTGCCAGCAGTGAAAGGGGGAATCAGCCCCAGCATTTT TRBJ1-5 TRBV6-1 - -
CASSFSGSTLYNEQFF TGTGCCAGCAGCTTTAGCGGGAGTACGCTCTACAATGAGCAGTTCTTC TRBJ2-1 TRBV7-9 TRBD2 -
CASSLRGAGVITDTQYF TGTGCCAGCAGCTTGAGAGGGGCCGGGGTTATCACAGATACGCAGTATTTT TRBJ2-3 TRBV7-6 - -
CASTDLRGQNTEAFF TGTGCCAGCACAGACCTACGAGGGCAGAACACTGAAGCTTTCTTT TRBJ1-1 TRBV18 - few
CASSVYGVEEQYF TGTGCCAGTAGTGTGTACGGGGTCGAAGAGCAGTACTTC TRBJ2-7 TRBV19 - -
CASSPGPTDSGANVLTF TGTGCCAGCAGCCCAGGCCCAACCGACTCTGGGGCCAACGTCCTGACTTTC TRBJ2-6 TRBV7-2 - -
CASEGFDEQFF TGTGCCAGCGAGGGGTTCGATGAGCAGTTCTTC TRBJ2-1 TRBV9 - -
CASSHSGSYNEQFF TGTGCCAGCAGCCACAGTGGGTCCTACAATGAGCAGTTCTTC TRBJ2-1 TRBV7-9 - -
CASSYTVSLAKNIQYF TGTGCCAGCAGTTACACCGTTTCTCTAGCCAAAAACATTCAGTACTTC TRBJ2-4 TRBV6-6 - -
CASSSSSGEGYEQYF TGTGCCAGCAGCTCCTCTAGCGGGGAGGGCTACGAGCAGTACTTC TRBJ2-7 TRBV9 TRBD2 -
CASSSPNRGEKLFF TGTGCCAGCAGCTCGCCTAACAGGGGGGAAAAACTGTTTTTT TRBJ1-4 TRBV7-9 TRBD1 -
CASSSLGGLREQYF TGTGCCAGCAGTTCTTTAGGTGGTCTCCGGGAGCAGTACTTC TRBJ2-7 TRBV27 - -
CASSQDGAEAFF TGTGCCAGCAGCCAGGACGGGGCTGAAGCTTTCTTT TRBJ1-1 TRBV11-2 - -
CASSSDHGNEQFF TGTGCCAGCAGCAGTGATCACGGCAATGAGCAGTTCTTC TRBJ2-1 TRBV11-3 - once
CASSGGLGLFF TGTGCCAGCAGTGGGGGTCTAGGGCTGTTTTTT TRBJ1-4 TRBV25-1 - -
CASSFRQAGLYEQYF TGCGCCAGCAGCTTCCGCCAAGCGGGCCTCTACGAGCAGTACTTC TRBJ2-7 TRBV5-1 - -
CASRAAESGYGYTF TGTGCCAGCAGGGCTGCGGAGTCAGGGTATGGCTACACCTTC TRBJ1-2 TRBV11-2 - -
CASSLQREGYNEQFF TGTGCCAGCAGCTTACAGCGGGAGGGTTACAATGAGCAGTTCTTC TRBJ2-1 TRBV7-8 TRBD2 -
CASSVAGTGDNQPQHF TGTGCCAGCAGTGTGGCCGGGACAGGGGATAATCAGCCCCAGCATTTT TRBJ1-5 TRBV2 TRBD1 -
CASSFRGVPITDTQYF TGTGCCAGCAGCTTCAGAGGGGTCCCCATCACAGATACGCAGTATTTT TRBJ2-3 TRBV11-2 - -
CASSLDPPEQGSLVGYTF TGTGCCAGCAGCTTAGACCCCCCGGAGCAGGGCTCCTTAGTTGGCTACACCTTC TRBJ1-2 TRBV7-9 - -
CASSAPDRGATEAFF TGCGCCAGCAGCGCCCCGGACAGGGGTGCCACTGAAGCTTTCTTT TRBJ1-1 TRBV5-1 TRBD1 -
CASSFISAGGIQETQYF TGTGCCAGCAGTTTTATCTCGGCGGGAGGGATCCAAGAGACCCAGTACTTC TRBJ2-5 TRBV28 TRBD2 -
CASSSGLAGGYEQYF TGTGCCAGTAGTAGCGGACTAGCGGGAGGCTACGAGCAGTACTTC TRBJ2-7 TRBV19 TRBD2 -
CASSIWGRGGTEAFF TGTGCCAGTAGTATTTGGGGCAGGGGAGGCACTGAAGCTTTCTTT TRBJ1-1 TRBV19 - once
CASSEWPPQRFGTEAFF TGTGCCAGCAGTGAATGGCCCCCTCAGAGGTTTGGCACTGAAGCTTTCTTT TRBJ1-1 TRBV2 - -
CASSPKAGGLNEQFF TGTGCCAGCAGCCCCAAAGCGGGAGGGCTCAATGAGCAGTTCTTC TRBJ2-1 TRBV7-6 TRBD2 -
CSVEDRDYSRMGANYGYTF TGCAGCGTTGAAGATCGGGATTACTCTCGGATGGGAGCTAACTATGGCTACACCTTC TRBJ1-2 TRBV29-1 - -
CASSSGYTEAFF TGTGCCAGCAGCTCGGGGTACACTGAAGCTTTCTTT TRBJ1-1 TRBV13 - -
CASSLGAGGPTDTQYF TGTGCCAGCAGTTTAGGTGCGGGAGGGCCTACAGATACGCAGTATTTT TRBJ2-3 TRBV28 TRBD2 -
CASRERTGGRAEAFF TGTGCCAGCAGAGAACGGACAGGGGGCAGGGCTGAAGCTTTCTTT TRBJ1-1 TRBV4-2 TRBD1 -
CASSGQGIGGSGYTF TGTGCCAGCAGTGGACAGGGGATAGGGGGCTCTGGCTACACCTTC TRBJ1-2 TRBV28 TRBD1 once
CASSPPIRSGRDNEQFF TGTGCCAGCAGCCCCCCGATCCGAAGCGGGAGAGACAATGAGCAGTTCTTC TRBJ2-1 TRBV7-9 TRBD2 -
CASTHGGYVDGYTF TGTGCCAGCACCCACGGCGGGTATGTTGATGGCTACACCTTC TRBJ1-2 TRBV7-9 - -
CASSAVGPIQETQYF TGTGCCAGCAGTGCTGTCGGCCCGATCCAAGAGACCCAGTACTTC TRBJ2-5 TRBV2 - -
CASSLAPRTGELFGNTGELFF TGTGCCAGCAGCTTAGCCCCCCGGACAGGGGAGTTATTTGGGAACACCGGGGAGCTGTTTTTT TRBJ2-2 TRBV7-2 TRBD1 -
CASSGQGSRETQYF TGTGCCAGCAGCGGACAGGGATCACGGGAGACCCAGTACTTC TRBJ2-5 TRBV5-4 TRBD1 -
CASSPRPLTYEQYF TGTGCCAGCAGTCCACGACCGCTAACCTACGAGCAGTACTTC TRBJ2-7 TRBV27 - -
CASSDSEGQVQFF TGTGCCAGCAGTGACTCGGAAGGGCAGGTACAGTTCTTC TRBJ2-1 TRBV6-4 - -
CASSSRDTGELFF TGTGCCAGCAGCTCGAGGGACACCGGGGAGCTGTTTTTT TRBJ2-2 TRBV11-3 - -
CASSYSRQGPADTQYF TGTGCCAGCAGTTACTCGAGGCAGGGCCCAGCAGATACGCAGTATTTT TRBJ2-3 TRBV6-5 - -
CASSPAGSSSGNTIYF TGTGCCAGCAGCCCGGCGGGCTCGAGCTCTGGAAACACCATATATTTT TRBJ1-3 TRBV5-4 - -